This is a list of T cell receptor beta chains from one sample in a study of early T cells in non-severe SARS-CoV-2 infection. MiXCR, run by TCRdb on the 5' RACE reads, gives a single entry per CDR3 protein. The table records approximately 99,000 distinct CDR3 sequences, about 12% of them present only once. Sequenced input: whole blood. These receptors were taken from an adult who was a healthcare worker with PCR-confirmed SARS-CoV-2 infection or an uninfected control (not recorded which). Both conserved end residues are part of each CDR3. Fields, in order: V gene, J gene, clone size, D gene, CDR3 protein, CDR3 DNA. A D gene is named only where the DNA matches it firmly. Expanded clones are given a class, and other clones once, few, many or no size at all.

V: TRBV14; J: TRBJ2-4; size: few; D: TRBD1; CDR3: CASSQSDRGNIQYF; DNA: TGTGCCAGCAGCCAATCCGACAGGGGAAACATTCAGTACTTC
V: TRBV7-2; J: TRBJ2-1; size: -; D: -; CDR3: CASSLGTSYNEQFF; DNA: TGTGCCAGCAGCTTAGGGACTTCTTACAATGAGCAGTTCTTC
V: TRBV10-3; J: TRBJ2-1; size: -; D: TRBD2; CDR3: CAIRSTSETYNEQFF; DNA: TGTGCCATCAGATCGACTAGCGAAACCTACAATGAGCAGTTCTTC
V: TRBV7-8; J: TRBJ2-1; size: -; D: TRBD2; CDR3: CASSSPGGSEQFF; DNA: TGTGCCAGCAGCTCCCCGGGAGGTAGTGAGCAGTTCTTC
V: TRBV10-3; J: TRBJ2-7; size: -; D: -; CDR3: CAISESQGEQYF; DNA: TGTGCCATCAGTGAGTCCCAGGGCGAGCAGTACTTC
V: TRBV28; J: TRBJ1-5; size: few; D: -; CDR3: CASSLLVKPQHF; DNA: TGTGCCAGCAGTCTTTTGGTGAAGCCCCAGCATTTT
V: TRBV30; J: TRBJ2-3; size: few; D: TRBD2; CDR3: CAWGLAGTDTQYF; DNA: TGTGCCTGGGGACTAGCGGGTACAGATACGCAGTATTTT
V: TRBV18; J: TRBJ2-3; size: -; D: -; CDR3: CASSPLPSSSTDTQYF; DNA: TGTGCCAGCTCACCACTACCTAGCTCAAGCACAGATACGCAGTATTTT
V: TRBV5-1; J: TRBJ1-4; size: -; D: -; CDR3: CASSLSFQDQQPKNCFF; DNA: -
V: TRBV3-1; J: TRBJ1-5; size: few; D: -; CDR3: CASSQGVDSNQPQHF; DNA: TGTGCCAGCAGCCAAGGGGTTGATAGCAATCAGCCCCAGCATTTT
V: TRBV19; J: TRBJ1-4; size: many; D: -; CDR3: CASSSEGNHGEKLFF; DNA: TGTGCCAGTTCCTCCGAGGGGAATCATGGGGAAAAACTGTTTTTT
V: TRBV7-8; J: TRBJ2-1; size: -; D: -; CDR3: CASRRQTQSYNEQFF; DNA: TGTGCCAGCAGAAGACAGACACAGTCCTACAATGAGCAGTTCTTC
V: TRBV6-5; J: TRBJ1-6; size: many; D: TRBD1; CDR3: CASTRGQGNSPLHF; DNA: TGTGCCAGCACCCGGGGACAGGGGAATTCACCCCTCCACTTT
V: TRBV29-1; J: TRBJ2-5; size: few; D: -; CDR3: CSVARAEETQYF; DNA: TGCAGCGTCGCCCGGGCCGAAGAGACCCAGTACTTC
V: TRBV7-6; J: TRBJ2-1; size: -; D: -; CDR3: CASSLAAGGYDEQFF; DNA: TGTGCCAGCAGCTTAGCAGCGGGCGGATACGATGAGCAGTTCTTC
V: TRBV20-1; J: TRBJ1-2; size: -; D: -; CDR3: CSADYGYTF; DNA: TGCAGTGCTGATTATGGCTACACCTTC
V: TRBV20-1; J: TRBJ2-3; size: few; D: TRBD2; CDR3: CSASRLRSGKGGDTQYF; DNA: TGCAGTGCTAGTCGGCTGCGGAGCGGGAAAGGAGGAGATACGCAGTATTTT
V: TRBV19; J: TRBJ1-5; size: -; D: -; CDR3: CASSPLDILNQPQHF; DNA: TGTGCCAGTAGTCCGCTGGACATCCTCAATCAGCCCCAGCATTTT
V: TRBV24-1; J: TRBJ1-4; size: many; D: TRBD1; CDR3: CATSDGRTGTVQKLFF; DNA: TGTGCCACCAGTGATGGCAGGACCGGGACAGTACAAAAACTGTTTTTT
V: TRBV2; J: TRBJ2-2; size: many; D: -; CDR3: CASVGRTLNTGELFF; DNA: TGTGCCAGCGTGGGCAGGACACTGAACACCGGGGAGCTGTTTTTT
V: TRBV9; J: TRBJ1-3; size: -; D: TRBD1; CDR3: CASSSPDRQGLNYGNTIYF; DNA: TGTGCCAGCAGCTCCCCCGACCGACAGGGTCTGAATTATGGAAACACCATATATTTT
V: TRBV7-6; J: TRBJ2-3; size: medium-sized; D: TRBD2; CDR3: CASSLVPSGASTDTQYF; DNA: TGTGCCAGCAGCTTAGTCCCTAGCGGAGCTAGCACAGATACGCAGTATTTT
V: TRBV20-1; J: TRBJ2-1; size: many; D: -; CDR3: CSAPVLPGGSSYNEQFF; DNA: TGCAGTGCTCCAGTGCTCCCCGGGGGAAGCTCCTACAATGAGCAGTTCTTC
V: TRBV5-1; J: TRBJ2-7; size: few; D: -; CDR3: CASSLNHEQYF; DNA: TGCGCCAGCAGTCTGAACCACGAGCAGTACTTC
V: TRBV6-6; J: TRBJ2-2; size: -; D: -; CDR3: CASSSAGTIRTGELFF; DNA: TGTGCCAGCAGTTCAGCAGGGACGATAAGGACCGGGGAGCTGTTTTTT
V: TRBV19; J: TRBJ2-2; size: -; D: -; CDR3: CASRGLKGRNTGELFF; DNA: TGTGCCAGTAGGGGTTTGAAGGGAAGGAACACCGGGGAGCTGTTTTTT